The T cell receptor beta chain under discussion was sequenced for a study of T-cell memory formation after mild COVID-19. About the research overall: The TCR clusters were mostly specific to one donor. Broader study findings: The pre-infection memory compartment contained some responding clones, suggesting cross-reactive memory joined. Nothing confirmed that second-wave clones peaking on day 37 were specific for SARS-CoV-2. Contracting CD4+ clones were located mainly in CM and EM, and CD8+ clones in EMRA.

The V gene's germline CDR1 is SGHTA and CDR2 FQGNSA. The V end lost 5 bases, the J end lost 9 bases, and 14 bases lay between the germline ends. CDR3 length: 14 residues. This clonotype came up a few times. No antigen is known for it. TCRdb recomputed calls from the 5' RACE reads with MiXCR, one row per CDR3 protein. The repertoire holds around 320,000 distinct CDR3 sequences, approximately 19% seen once, with 21% in the top ten. The source is a man younger than 35 who had mild COVID-19 (a few samples of this study predate the infection). Cell type and time point are not known. This rearrangement joins TRBV7-2 to TRBJ1-6; tentative D call: TRBD1 (5 bases). Material for sequencing was PBMCs or a T cell subset sorted from them (not recorded which). CDR3 bases: TGTGCCAGCAGCGAAACAGGAGTGGGTTCACCCCTCCACTTT. Protein product: CASSETGVGSPLHF.